This T cell receptor beta chain comes out of a study of blood T cell repertoires in COVID-19 (TCRdb year 2020). Notes on the research overall: Samples from collaborators originated in the United States, Italy and Spain and spanned both the acute and convalescent phases of COVID-19. The repertoires were made available in a free public database intended to serve as a resource for research on the immune response to SARS-CoV-2. The dataset comprised deeply sampled blood TCRbeta repertoires from subjects exposed to, actively infected with, or recovered from COVID-19. The samples were drawn from the first 160 participants of the ongoing ImmuneRACE study and from some 1,300 subjects provided by 6 global collaborators. A de-identified subject ID, COVID-19 status, age in years and sex were almost always included in the sample metadata. HLA class I and class II types, where available, came from metadata supplied by the sample provider rather than from assay-based typing. The material from the prospective study consisted of cDNA or gDNA derived from T cells, B-cell-depleted T cells, or PBMCs.

Concerning this clone: This receptor's antigen is unknown. No clone much larger than this one lies a single base away; base qualities are absent.

Collaborating institutions collected whole blood in K2EDTA tubes following their own protocols. For TCRbeta analysis, collaborators shipped samples as frozen whole blood, isolated PBMCs, or DNA extracted from either of those sample types. The investigation overall reported the following: How much clinical and demographic metadata was included differed by source and by participant, and the metadata was provided uncurated.

TCRbeta CDR3 regions were amplified from genomic DNA using the immunoSEQ Assay, a bias-controlled multiplex PCR. The original pipeline was this. Within the assay, amplification of reference gene primers was used to estimate how many nucleated cells each sample contained. To quantify the absolute abundance of each unique TCRbeta CDR3 rearrangement, sequence reads were collapsed and filtered. Productive Simpson clonality was computed per sample as the square root of Simpson's diversity index over productive rearrangements. This is the immuneACCESS table as TCRdb keeps it, with only in-frame sequences that have V and J called. A part of the clones is gone; compared with another copy, unresolved V genes explain less than half, and the rest is unexplained. V, J and clone size derive from that table, while D and trimming were established from the DNA sequence. In this sample the table shows about 130,000 clones, approximately 88% of which occur a single time. The top ten clones comprise approximately 10% of the sample.

V is reduced by 6 bases and J by 9 bases, leaving a spacing of 14 bases between them. CDR1 is given as LNHDA and CDR2 as SQIVND, both from the germline V gene (reference sequence). The CDR3, cysteine through phenylalanine, is 12 amino acids long. Only the CDR3 region is kept as DNA, spanning 36 bases read in frame from base 1. The source of this sequence is a middle-aged man with acute or convalescent COVID-19. The chain employs TRBV19 and TRBJ1-1; D gene: possibly TRBD1, on 5 matching bases. Sequenced input: peripheral blood. The DNA is TGTGCCAGTAGCATGGAGGGACGCCAAGCTTTCTTT. Its protein product is CASSMEGRQAFF. This CDR3, with the reference TRBV19 and TRBJ1-1 proteins standing in past its ends, gives the full variable domain DGGITQSPKYLFRKEGQNVTLSCEQNLNHDAMYWYRQDPGQGLRLIYYSQIVNDFQKGDIAEGYSVSREKKESFPLTVTSAQKNPTAFYLCASSMEGRQAFFGQGTRLTVV.